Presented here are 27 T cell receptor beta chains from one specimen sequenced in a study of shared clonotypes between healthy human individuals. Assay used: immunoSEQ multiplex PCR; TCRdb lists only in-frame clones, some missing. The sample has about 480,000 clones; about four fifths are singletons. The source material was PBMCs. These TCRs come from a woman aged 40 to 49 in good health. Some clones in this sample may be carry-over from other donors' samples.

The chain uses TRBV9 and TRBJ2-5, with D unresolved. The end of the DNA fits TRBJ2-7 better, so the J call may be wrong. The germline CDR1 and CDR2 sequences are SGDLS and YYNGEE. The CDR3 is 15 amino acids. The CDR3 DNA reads TGTGCCAGCAGCGTACATCCGGTCAGCTCCTACGAGCAGTACTTC. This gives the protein CASSVHPVSSYEQYF.

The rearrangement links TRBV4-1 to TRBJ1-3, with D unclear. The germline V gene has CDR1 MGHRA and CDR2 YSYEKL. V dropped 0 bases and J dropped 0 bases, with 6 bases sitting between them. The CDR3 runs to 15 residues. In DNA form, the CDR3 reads TGCGCCAGCAGCCAAGAAGCCCACTCTGGAAACACCATATATTTT. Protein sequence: CASSQEAHSGNTIYF.

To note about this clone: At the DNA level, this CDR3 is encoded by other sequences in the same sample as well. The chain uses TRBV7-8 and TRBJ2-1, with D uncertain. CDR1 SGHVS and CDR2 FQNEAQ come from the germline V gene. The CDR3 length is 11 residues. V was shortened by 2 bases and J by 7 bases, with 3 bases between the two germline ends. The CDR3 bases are TGTGCCAGCAGCTTAACTAATGAGCAGTTCTTC. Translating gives CASSLTNEQFF. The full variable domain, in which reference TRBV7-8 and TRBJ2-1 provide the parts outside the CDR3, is GAGVSQSPRYKVAKRGQDVALRCDPISGHVSLFWYQQALGQGPEFLTYFQNEAQLDKSGLPSDRFFAERPEGSVSTLKIQRTQQEDSAVYLCASSLTNEQFFGPGTRLTVL.

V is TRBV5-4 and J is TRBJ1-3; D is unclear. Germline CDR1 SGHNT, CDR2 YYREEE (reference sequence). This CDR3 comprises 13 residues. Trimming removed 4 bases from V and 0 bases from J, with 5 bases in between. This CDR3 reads CASSIDSGNTIYF. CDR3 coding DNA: TGTGCCAGCAGCATAGACTCTGGAAACACCATATATTTT.

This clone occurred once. The CDR3 DNA follows: TGTGCCAGCGAAGCCCGGGGGTGGGGTGGCTACACCTTC. This gives the protein CASEARGWGGYTF. J is TRBJ1-2 and V is TRBV5-5; weak D call: TRBD1 (5 bases). The CDR3 is 13 residues long. V lost 7 bases and J 7 bases, leaving 17 bases between the germline ends. The V gene's germline CDR1 is SGHKS and CDR2 YYEKEE (reference sequence).

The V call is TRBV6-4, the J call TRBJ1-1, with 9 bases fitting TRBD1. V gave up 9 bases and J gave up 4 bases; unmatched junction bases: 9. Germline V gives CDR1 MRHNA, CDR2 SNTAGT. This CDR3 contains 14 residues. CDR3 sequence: CAREGDRVCTEAFF. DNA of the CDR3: TGTGCCAGAGAGGGGGACAGGGTGTGCACTGAAGCTTTCTTT.

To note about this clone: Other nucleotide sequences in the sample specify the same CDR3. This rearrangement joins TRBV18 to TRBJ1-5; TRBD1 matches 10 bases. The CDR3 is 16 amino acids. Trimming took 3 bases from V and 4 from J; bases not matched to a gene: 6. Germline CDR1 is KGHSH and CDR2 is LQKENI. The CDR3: CASSPNPGQGNQPQHF. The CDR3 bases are TGTGCCAGCTCACCTAATCCGGGACAGGGGAATCAGCCCCAGCATTTT.

This CDR3 reads CASSLDRVAYEQYF. DNA of the CDR3: TGTGCCAGCAGCCTGGACAGGGTGGCCTACGAGCAGTACTTC. This sequence joins TRBV7-2 and TRBJ2-7; 8 nucleotides match TRBD1. The CDR3 sequence is 14 residues long. Trimming at V came to 5 bases and at J to 2 bases, leaving 5 bases not matched to a gene. CDR1 and CDR2 from the germline V gene are SGHTA and FQGNSA.

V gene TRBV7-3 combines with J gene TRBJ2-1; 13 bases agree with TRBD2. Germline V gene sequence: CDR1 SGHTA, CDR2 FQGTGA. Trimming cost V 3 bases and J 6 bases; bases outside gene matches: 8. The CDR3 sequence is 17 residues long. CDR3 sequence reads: CASSFRLAGGLGNEQFF. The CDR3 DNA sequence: TGTGCCAGCAGCTTTAGACTAGCGGGGGGTCTAGGCAATGAGCAGTTCTTC.

CDR3 protein: CAWSGRDWADTQYF. The DNA for the CDR3 is TGTGCCTGGAGTGGGCGGGATTGGGCAGATACGCAGTATTTT. The V call is TRBV30, the J call TRBJ2-3, with D tentatively TRBD2 (6 bases). Germline V gives CDR1 GTSNPN, CDR2 SVGIG (reference sequence). V dropped 1 base and J dropped 4 bases, with 12 bases sitting between them. This CDR3 has 14 amino acids.

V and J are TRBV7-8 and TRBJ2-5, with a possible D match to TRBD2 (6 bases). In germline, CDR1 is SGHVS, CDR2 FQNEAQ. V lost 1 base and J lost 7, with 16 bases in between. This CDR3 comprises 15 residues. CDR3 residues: CASSLEAGTWGTQYF. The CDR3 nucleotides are TGTGCCAGCAGCTTAGAAGCGGGCACGTGGGGGACCCAGTACTTC.

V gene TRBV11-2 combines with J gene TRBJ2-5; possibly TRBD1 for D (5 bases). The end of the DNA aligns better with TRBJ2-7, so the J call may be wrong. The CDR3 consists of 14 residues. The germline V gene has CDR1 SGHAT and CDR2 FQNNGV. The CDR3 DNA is TGTGCCAGCAGCTCAGGATTGGGGCTATACGAGCAGTACTTC. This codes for CASSSGLGLYEQYF.

CDR3 loop: CASSRQGIGGYTF. Here the CDR3 DNA reads TGTGCCAGCAGCCGACAGGGTATAGGGGGCTACACCTTC. The chain is built from TRBV7-9 and TRBJ1-2; TRBD1 matches 7 bases. Trimming took 5 bases from V and 8 from J; bases not matched to a gene: 8. In germline, CDR1 is SEHNR, CDR2 FQNEAQ (reference sequence). The CDR3 loop spans 13 amino acids.

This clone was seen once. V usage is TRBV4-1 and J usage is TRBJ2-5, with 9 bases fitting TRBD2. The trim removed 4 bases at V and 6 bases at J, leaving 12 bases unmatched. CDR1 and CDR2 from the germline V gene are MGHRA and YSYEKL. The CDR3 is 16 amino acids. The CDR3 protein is CASSLGVAGEGQTQYF. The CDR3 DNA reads TGCGCCAGCAGCCTGGGGGTAGCGGGAGAGGGGCAGACCCAGTACTTC.

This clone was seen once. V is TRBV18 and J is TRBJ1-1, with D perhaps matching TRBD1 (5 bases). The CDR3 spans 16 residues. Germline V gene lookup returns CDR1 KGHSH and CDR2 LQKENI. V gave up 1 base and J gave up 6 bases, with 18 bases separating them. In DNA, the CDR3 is TGTGCCAGCTCACCACAGCGGGCCCCAGGGAGTCCTGAAGCTTTCTTT. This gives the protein CASSPQRAPGSPEAFF.

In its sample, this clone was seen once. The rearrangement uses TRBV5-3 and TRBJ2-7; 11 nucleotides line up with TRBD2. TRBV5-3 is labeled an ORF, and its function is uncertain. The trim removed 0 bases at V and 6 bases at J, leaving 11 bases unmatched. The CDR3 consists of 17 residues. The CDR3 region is CARSLGQLAGEASEQYF. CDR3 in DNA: TGTGCCAGAAGCTTGGGGCAACTAGCGGGAGAGGCTAGCGAGCAGTACTTC.

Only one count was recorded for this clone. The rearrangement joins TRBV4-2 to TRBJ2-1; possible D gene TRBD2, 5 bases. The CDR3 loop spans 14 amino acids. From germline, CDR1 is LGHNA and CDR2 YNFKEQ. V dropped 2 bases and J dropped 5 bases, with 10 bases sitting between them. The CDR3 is CASSQSDSNNEQFF. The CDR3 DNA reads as TGTGCCAGCAGCCAATCGGACTCAAACAATGAGCAGTTCTTC.

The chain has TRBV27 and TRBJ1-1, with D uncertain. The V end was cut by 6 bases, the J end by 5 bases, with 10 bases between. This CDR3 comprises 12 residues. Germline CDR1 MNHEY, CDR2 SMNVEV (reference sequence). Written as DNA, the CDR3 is TGTGCCAGCAGAGGTCCGGGAACTGAAGCTTTCTTT. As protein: CASRGPGTEAFF.

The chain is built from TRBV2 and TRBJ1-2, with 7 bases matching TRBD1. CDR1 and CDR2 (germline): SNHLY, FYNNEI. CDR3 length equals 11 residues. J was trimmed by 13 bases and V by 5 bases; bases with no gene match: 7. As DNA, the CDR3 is TGTGCCAGCAGTTTCGACAGGGTAACCACCTTC. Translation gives CASSFDRVTTF.

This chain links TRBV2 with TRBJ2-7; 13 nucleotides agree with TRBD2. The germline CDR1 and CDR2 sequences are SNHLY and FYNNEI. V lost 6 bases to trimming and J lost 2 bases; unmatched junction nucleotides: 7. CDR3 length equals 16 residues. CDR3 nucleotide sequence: TGTGCCAGCAGCGGGGCCGGGACTAGCGGGACCTACGAGCAGTACTTC. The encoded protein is CASSGAGTSGTYEQYF.

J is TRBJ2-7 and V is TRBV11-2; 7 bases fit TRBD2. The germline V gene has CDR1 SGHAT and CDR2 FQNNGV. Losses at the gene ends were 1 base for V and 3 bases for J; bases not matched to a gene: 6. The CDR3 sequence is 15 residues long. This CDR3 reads CASSLAVTSSYEQYF. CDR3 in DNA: TGTGCCAGCAGCTTAGCAGTGACTAGCAGCTACGAGCAGTACTTC.

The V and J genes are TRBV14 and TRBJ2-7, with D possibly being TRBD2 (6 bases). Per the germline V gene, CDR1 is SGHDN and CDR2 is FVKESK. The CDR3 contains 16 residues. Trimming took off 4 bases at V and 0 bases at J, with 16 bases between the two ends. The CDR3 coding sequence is TGTGCCAGCAGCCGGACACAAGGAGGGATCTCCTACGAGCAGTACTTC. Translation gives CASSRTQGGISYEQYF.

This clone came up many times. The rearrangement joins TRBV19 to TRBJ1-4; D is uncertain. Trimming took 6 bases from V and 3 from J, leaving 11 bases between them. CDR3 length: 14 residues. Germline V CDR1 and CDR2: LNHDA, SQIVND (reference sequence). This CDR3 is CASRTSGANEKLFF. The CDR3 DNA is TGTGCCAGTAGGACGAGTGGAGCTAATGAAAAACTGTTTTTT.

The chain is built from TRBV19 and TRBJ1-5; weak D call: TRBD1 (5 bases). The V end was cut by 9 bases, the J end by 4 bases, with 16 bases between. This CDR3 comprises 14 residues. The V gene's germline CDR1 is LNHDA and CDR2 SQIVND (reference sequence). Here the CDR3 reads CASTRDGWNQPQHF. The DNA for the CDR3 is TGTGCCAGCACCCGGGACGGCTGGAATCAGCCCCAGCATTTT.

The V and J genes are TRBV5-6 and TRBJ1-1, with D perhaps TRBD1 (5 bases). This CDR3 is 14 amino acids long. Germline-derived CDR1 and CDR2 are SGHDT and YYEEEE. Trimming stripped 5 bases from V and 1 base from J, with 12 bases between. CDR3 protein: CASRETGTNTEAFF. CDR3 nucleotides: TGTGCCAGCAGAGAAACTGGGACGAACACTGAAGCTTTCTTT.

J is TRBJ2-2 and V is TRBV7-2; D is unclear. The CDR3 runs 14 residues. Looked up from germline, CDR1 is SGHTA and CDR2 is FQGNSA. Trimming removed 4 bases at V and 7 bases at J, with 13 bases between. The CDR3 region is CASSSYPRNGELFF. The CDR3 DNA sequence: TGTGCCAGCAGCTCCTACCCTAGGAACGGGGAGCTGTTTTTT. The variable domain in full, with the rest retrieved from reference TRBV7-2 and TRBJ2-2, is GAGVSQSPSNKVTEKGKDVELRCDPISGHTALYWYRQSLGQGLEFLIYFQGNSAPDKSGLPSDRFSAERTGGSVSTLTIQRTQQEDSAVYLCASSSYPRNGELFFGEGSRLTVL.

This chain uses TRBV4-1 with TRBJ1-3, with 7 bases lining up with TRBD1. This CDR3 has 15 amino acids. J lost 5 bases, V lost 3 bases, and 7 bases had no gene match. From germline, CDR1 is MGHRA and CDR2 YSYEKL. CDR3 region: CASSHPGQQRNTIYF. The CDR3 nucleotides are TGCGCCAGCAGCCACCCGGGACAGCAACGAAACACCATATATTTT.